This is a list of T cell receptor beta chains from one sample in a study of cytomegalovirus exposure and HLA in healthy donors. Data came from immunoSEQ multiplex PCR; TCRdb stores just in-frame clones and leaves some out. Of 150,000 to 200,000 clones in the sample, 75% to 90% were seen once. Specimen: PBMCs. The receptors derive from a woman aged 18 to 35 in good health and CMV-seronegative. Each CDR3 is given with its conserved first and last residue.

v_call cdr3_aa
TRBV10-3 CAISVASGDNEQFF
TRBV18 CASSSSSYNEQFF
TRBV7-8 CASGIGLAGHYEQYF
TRBV7-9 CASSLPLGPGDTQYF
TRBV6-6 CASSYPSGGETQYF
TRBV5-1 CASSPDRAITDTQYF
TRBV27 CASTTTWANTGELFF
TRBV5-1 CASKNRDNSPLHF
TRBV18 CASSPNRRDIQYF
TRBV18 CASSPSQGVIVDTEAFF
TRBV7-2 CASSPYYPGQATGELFF
TRBV4-1 CASSQGFAGTTDTQYF
TRBV9 CASSSTTRELTDTQYF
TRBV5-1 CASSFGTKNPSTDTQYF
TRBV10-3 CAISERGGADQPQHF
TRBV4-1 CASSQGLDQETQYF
TRBV30 CAWRNRGLFNEKLFF
TRBV6-1 CASGSTGSNEKLFF